Shown below are 28 T cell receptor beta chains from a single sample sequenced in a study of patients and donors after allogeneic stem cell transplantation. TCRdb ran MiXCR on the RT-PCR reads and lists one entry per CDR3 protein. The table includes about 410,000 distinct CDR3 sequences, approximately 16% detected once. The sequenced sample was blood, either unsorted or a sorted T cell fraction (not recorded which). The receptors shown here come from a human donor who was either an allogeneic HSCT recipient or a stem cell or donor lymphocyte infusion donor (not recorded which). It is not recorded whose cells these are; they may come from a transplant donor.

This clonotype has only a few counts. This chain connects TRBV12-3 or TRBV12-4 to TRBJ2-3; unclear D gene. CDR3 length: 14 amino acids. V was shortened by 3 bases and J by 6 bases, with 13 bases between the two germline ends. DNA for the CDR3: TGTGCCAGCAGTTTGCGGATTACGTCCGATACGCAGTATTTT. Its protein is CASSLRITSDTQYF.

The J gene is TRBJ1-2, the V gene TRBV19; weak D call: TRBD1 (5 bases). Germline assignment: CDR1 LNHDA and CDR2 SQIVND (reference sequence). V lost 6 bases and J lost 4, with 18 bases in between. This CDR3 is built from 15 residues. The CDR3 loop reads CASRPGQEDVYGYTF. The CDR3 nucleotides are TGTGCCAGTAGGCCAGGGCAGGAGGACGTCTATGGCTACACCTTC.

This clonotype showed up just a few times. The V gene is TRBV19, the J gene TRBJ2-2, with 7 bases fitting TRBD1. The CDR3 covers 15 residues. Trimming removed 5 bases from V and 1 base from J; junction bases left unmatched: 4. Germline V CDR1 and CDR2: LNHDA, SQIVND (reference sequence). This CDR3 is CASSLDRRNTGELFF. For the CDR3, the DNA is TGTGCCAGTAGTCTGGACAGGAGGAACACCGGGGAGCTGTTTTTT.

This CDR3 is CAWSAGVLAGLSEQFF. The DNA for the CDR3 is TGTGCCTGGAGTGCCGGGGTGCTAGCGGGGTTGAGTGAGCAGTTCTTC. The genes are TRBV30 and TRBJ2-1; 9 nucleotides agree with TRBD2. Germline V lookup: CDR1 GTSNPN, CDR2 SVGIG (reference sequence). The V gene end was trimmed by 1 base and the J gene end by 9 bases; junction bases not matched to a gene: 13. The CDR3 sequence is 16 residues long.

This clonotype has a handful of counts. V is TRBV20-1 and J is TRBJ1-5; D uncertain. Trimming stripped 0 bases from V and 4 bases from J, with 10 bases between. CDR1 is DFQATT, CDR2 SNEGSKA, per germline (reference sequence). The CDR3 has 14 residues. The CDR3 is CSARDLGVNQPQHF. The CDR3 DNA reads as TGCAGTGCTAGAGATCTCGGCGTTAATCAGCCCCAGCATTTT.

This clonotype was detected only a few times. V usage is TRBV7-8 and J usage is TRBJ2-1; 11 bases are a match to TRBD2. Germline V gene lookup returns CDR1 SGHVS and CDR2 FQNEAQ. The CDR3 contains 15 residues. Losses at the gene ends were 1 base for V and 9 bases for J; bases not matched to a gene: 5. The CDR3 region has the DNA TGTGCCAGCAGCTTAGAACTAGCGGGAGTTAGTGAGCAGTTCTTC. Amino acid sequence: CASSLELAGVSEQFF.

The chain employs TRBV12-3 or TRBV12-4 and TRBJ2-1; 11 nucleotides align to TRBD2. Trimming at V came to 6 bases and at J to 7 bases, leaving 5 bases not matched to a gene. The CDR3 spans 14 residues. CDR3 sequence (DNA): TGTGCCAGCAGGAATAGCGGGGGGGCGAATGAGCAGTTCTTC. Encoded protein: CASRNSGGANEQFF.

This clonotype was found many times. The chain employs TRBV7-2 and TRBJ2-7; D is undetermined. The CDR3 is made up of 14 amino acids. Between the trimmed V and J ends, which lost 0 bases and 3 bases, there was a span of 9 bases. In germline, CDR1 is SGHTA, CDR2 FQGNSA. The CDR3 here is CASSLAAPNYEQYF. The CDR3 DNA sequence: TGTGCCAGCAGCTTAGCTGCACCTAACTACGAGCAGTACTTC. The variable domain in full, with the rest retrieved from reference TRBV7-2 and TRBJ2-7, is GAGVSQSPSNKVTEKGKDVELRCDPISGHTALYWYRQSLGQGLEFLIYFQGNSAPDKSGLPSDRFSAERTGGSVSTLTIQRTQQEDSAVYLCASSLAAPNYEQYFGPGTRLTVT.

In regard to this clonotype: One base away lies a much larger clone, so this may be a sequencing read error. V gene TRBV11-3 combines with J gene TRBJ2-3; unclear D gene. The CDR3 spans 14 residues. V was shortened by 1 base and J by 1 base, with 6 bases between the two germline ends. The germline V gene encodes CDR1 SGHNT and CDR2 YENEEA. CDR3 bases: TGTGCCAGCAGCTTAGCCAAGGGCACAGATACGCAGTATTTT. It yields the protein CASSLAKGTDTQYF. Drawing the rest from reference TRBV11-3 and TRBJ2-3, the complete variable domain is EAGVVQSPRYKIIEKKQPVAFWCNPISGHNTLYWYLQNLGQGPELLIRYENEEAVDDSQLPKDRFSAERLKGVDSTLKIQPAELGDSAVYLCASSLAKGTDTQYFGPGTRLTVL.

This rearrangement joins TRBV20-1 to TRBJ2-5; the D gene is possibly TRBD2 (5 bases). This CDR3 has 15 amino acids. The germline V gene has CDR1 DFQATT and CDR2 SNEGSKA (reference sequence). V lost 3 bases, J lost 1 base, and 15 bases lay in between. CDR3 protein: CSARAASTIQETQYF. The CDR3 DNA sequence: TGCAGTGCTAGGGCGGCTAGCACTATCCAAGAGACCCAGTACTTC.

This clonotype was counted between two and nine times. The genes are TRBV4-1 and TRBJ2-2, with 8 bases lining up with TRBD1. Trimming removed 5 bases from V and 5 bases from J; junction bases left unmatched: 13. The germline gives CDR1 MGHRA, CDR2 YSYEKL. The CDR3 is 17 amino acids. CDR3 DNA: TGCGCCAGCAGCTCCAAGATCAGGACAGGGTCGACCGGGGAGCTGTTTTTT. This translates into CASSSKIRTGSTGELFF.

The chain recombines TRBV2 with TRBJ1-2; 8 bases agree with TRBD1. There are 12 residues in the CDR3. The V segment lost 6 bases and the J segment 7 bases; nucleotides outside the gene matches: 4. Germline V gene sequence: CDR1 SNHLY, CDR2 FYNNEI. The CDR3 region is CASRGQAFGYTF. CDR3 coding DNA: TGTGCCAGCAGGGGACAGGCCTTTGGCTACACCTTC.

This sequence joins TRBV9 and TRBJ2-5; D not resolved. From germline, CDR1 is SGDLS and CDR2 YYNGEE. V was trimmed by 0 bases and J by 4 bases, leaving 10 bases between them. This CDR3 comprises 14 residues. The CDR3 reads CASSVGTLPETQYF. CDR3 nucleotide sequence: TGTGCCAGCAGCGTAGGGACCCTGCCAGAGACCCAGTACTTC.

This clonotype was found a few times. The V gene is TRBV12-3 or TRBV12-4, the J gene TRBJ1-4, with D maybe TRBD1 (6 bases). The length of the CDR3 is 14 residues. Between the trimmed V and J ends, which lost 7 bases and 8 bases, there was a span of 17 bases. CDR3 residues: CASTSWGAREKLFF. DNA of the CDR3: TGTGCCAGCACCTCGTGGGGGGCGAGGGAAAAACTGTTTTTT.

The V and J genes are TRBV28 and TRBJ1-3; D call uncertain. V was shortened by 4 bases and J by 1 base, with 14 bases between the two germline ends. Germline V gene sequence: CDR1 MDHEN, CDR2 SYDVKM. The CDR3 contains 16 residues. The CDR3 region has the DNA TGTGCCAGCAGTTCCCCGGGTGAGAGGTCTGGAAACACCATATATTTT. Residues: CASSSPGERSGNTIYF.

As regards this clonotype: Sequence at one end of the junction differs from germline and may be a read error. The chain uses TRBV24-1 and TRBJ1-1; D is unresolved. The CDR3 consists of 12 residues. Germline CDR1 KGHDR, CDR2 SFDVKD. As DNA, the CDR3 is TGTGCCACCAGTGGCTCGGGCACTGAAGCTTTGTTT. Translated, it gives CATSGSGTEALF.

This chain uses TRBV10-3 with TRBJ2-1; 7 nucleotides align to TRBD1. The V gene end was trimmed by 10 bases and the J gene end by 7 bases; junction bases not matched to a gene: 13. The CDR3 is 14 amino acids. From germline, CDR1 is ENHRY and CDR2 SYGVKD. DNA of the CDR3: TGTGCCACCGCCCAAGGGGGCCTCGGGAATGAGCAGTTCTTC. It specifies CATAQGGLGNEQFF.

CDR3 amino acids: CASSQSPVSGATNEKLFF. The CDR3 DNA sequence: TGTGCCAGCAGCCAAAGCCCGGTTAGCGGGGCGACTAATGAAAAACTGTTTTTT. The rearrangement uses TRBV4-2 and TRBJ1-4; D is perhaps TRBD1 (5 bases). The CDR3 totals 18 residues. The V and J ends lost 2 bases and 2 bases respectively, with 18 bases between them. Germline lookup yields CDR1 LGHNA and CDR2 YNFKEQ.

This chain uses TRBV12-3 or TRBV12-4 with TRBJ2-3; the match to TRBD2 covers 7 bases. The ends lost 6 bases at V and 2 bases at J; junction bases unmatched: 11. The CDR3 sequence is 16 residues long. CDR3 nucleotide sequence: TGTGCCAGCAGCCTTATGGGGGGGGGACTCACAGATACGCAGTATTTT. Translated, it gives CASSLMGGGLTDTQYF.

The chain joins TRBV7-9 to TRBJ1-5, with D maybe TRBD1 (6 bases). V lost 5 bases and J lost 3, with 17 bases in between. Germline CDR1 and CDR2: SEHNR and FQNEAQ (reference sequence). CDR3 size: 16 residues. CDR3 in amino acids: CASSPLTGPLNQPQHF. The CDR3 DNA reads TGTGCCAGCAGCCCCTTGACAGGTCCTCTCAATCAGCCCCAGCATTTT.

This clonotype was counted a few times. The chain has TRBV5-6 and TRBJ2-7; 7 positions agree with TRBD2. Losses at the gene ends were 6 bases for V and 1 base for J; bases not matched to a gene: 7. From germline, CDR1 is SGHDT and CDR2 YYEEEE. CDR3 length equals 14 residues. Here the CDR3 reads CASTHRGGSYEQYF. CDR3 DNA: TGTGCCAGCACCCATCGCGGGGGATCCTACGAGCAGTACTTC.

V is TRBV6-1 and J is TRBJ2-4, with D perhaps matching TRBD2 (6 bases). The CDR3 consists of 16 residues. The ends were cut back, 10 bases at V and 1 base at J, with 20 bases in the middle. CDR1 and CDR2 (germline): MNHNS, SASEGT. CDR3 residues: CATRGEVPLAKNIQYF. CDR3 DNA: TGTGCCACCCGAGGGGAGGTCCCCTTGGCCAAAAACATTCAGTACTTC.

The V gene is TRBV20-1, the J gene TRBJ2-7, with D possibly being TRBD2 (5 bases). The length of the CDR3 is 14 residues. The germline CDR1 and CDR2 sequences are DFQATT and SNEGSKA (reference sequence). Trimming removed 0 bases at V and 1 base at J, with 10 bases between. The CDR3 DNA is TGCAGTGCTAGAGATTACGGGATTTCCTACGAGCAGTACTTC. This sequence encodes CSARDYGISYEQYF.

A few counts support this clonotype. The chain couples TRBV2 to TRBJ1-1; 8 nucleotides agree with TRBD1. V was clipped by 7 bases and J by 1 base; unmatched bases: 5. Germline CDR1 reads SNHLY; CDR2 reads FYNNEI. This CDR3 is built from 14 residues. The CDR3 loop reads CASKSDRGNTEAFF. The CDR3 bases are TGTGCCAGCAAATCAGACAGGGGGAACACTGAAGCTTTCTTT.

The chain has TRBV20-1 and TRBJ1-3; the D gene is possibly TRBD1 (6 bases). Germline CDR1 and CDR2: DFQATT and SNEGSKA (reference sequence). V shed 4 bases and J shed 0 bases, with 10 bases lying between them. This CDR3 contains 14 residues. CDR3 sequence (DNA): TGCAGTGCTAAGATGGACAGCTCTGGAAACACCATATATTTT. This codes for CSAKMDSSGNTIYF.

The CDR3 is CASSYFREATGELFF. The CDR3 nucleotides read TGTGCCAGCAGTTATTTCCGGGAGGCCACCGGGGAGCTGTTTTTT. This chain connects TRBV6-5 to TRBJ2-2, with 7 bases fitting TRBD2. In germline, CDR1 is MNHEY, CDR2 SVGAGI. The CDR3 sequence is 15 residues long. Unmatched junction bases numbered 5, after V lost 3 bases and J lost 4 bases.

The CDR3 region has the DNA TGCGCCAGCAGCTTAACAGGACTAGCGGAAGAGACCCAGTACTTC. Translating it yields CASSLTGLAEETQYF. The chain has TRBV5-1 and TRBJ2-5; the match to TRBD2 covers 10 bases. With V trimmed by 2 bases and J by 3 bases, 4 bases remained unmatched. The CDR3 consists of 15 residues. The germline CDR1 and CDR2 sequences are SGHRS and YFSETQ.

J is TRBJ1-4 and V is TRBV6-1, with TRBD1 matching 7 bases. The trim removed 6 bases at V and 8 bases at J, leaving 9 bases unmatched. The germline V gene encodes CDR1 MNHNS and CDR2 SASEGT. The CDR3 covers 14 residues. CDR3: CASRPRTGDEKLFF. CDR3 coding DNA: TGTGCCAGCAGACCGAGGACAGGTGACGAAAAACTGTTTTTT.